This T cell receptor (beta chain) originates from a study of naive and memory T cell subsets. Amplification of ligated cDNA took four PCR rounds with SP2 and nested alpha and beta constant primers. Alpha and beta constant region primers primed reverse transcription for blood and skin samples. TCRdb processed the 5' RACE reads anew with MiXCR; each CDR3 protein has one entry. The table lists tens of thousands of distinct CDR3 sequences, 7.2% of them singletons. The CDR3 spans 14 residues. Trimming cost V 8 bases and J 6 bases, with 17 bases left between them. Germline CDR1 and CDR2: MNHEY and SVGEGT. A UMI-containing oligonucleotide was joined by 3' ligation to the TCR cDNA template. Adult healthy volunteers gave 2.5 ml peripheral blood for whole-blood RNA.

The source is a male donor in good health. The chain recombines TRBV6-2 or TRBV6-3 with TRBJ2-1; D gene uncertain. In DNA, the CDR3 is TGTGCCAGCTCCTCGTATCGGCCGGGCAATGAGCAGTTCTTC. Its translation: CASSSYRPGNEQFF.